In this sample, the clone carrying this TCR beta chain turned up once. What it recognizes is unknown. The sample originates from a study of identical twins. Findings and limits, study-wide: Modeled out-of-frame TCR alpha sharing in monozygotic twins fell below observed levels.

TCRdb re-called the 5' RACE reads with MiXCR, one entry per CDR3 protein. The data contain about 520,000 distinct CDR3 sequences, approximately 22% of them singletons. Every one of the donors was a healthy Caucasian. Germline V lookup: CDR1 KGHSH, CDR2 LQKENI. V was clipped by 3 bases and J by 6 bases; unmatched bases: 10. This CDR3 is built from 15 residues. These same data were also listed under a study on T cells expressing NK-cell markers. This second study notes: One of eight sequenced donors was HCMV-seronegative; the other seven were seropositive.

The V and J genes are TRBV18 and TRBJ2-7, with 8 positions matching TRBD1. Sequenced: CD4+ T cells sorted from blood. This clonotype originated in a woman in her late teens or twenties in good health. The CDR3 coding sequence is TGTGCCAGCTCACCTAAGCAAACAGGGGGTAGCGAGCAGTACTTC. Translation: CASSPKQTGGSEQYF.